This TCR beta chain was retrieved from a study of T-cell reconstitution after alpha-beta-depleted transplantation in children. During its preparation, the TCRbeta library received unique molecular identifiers. Each CDR3 protein gets one entry after TCRdb re-called the PCR reads with MiXCR. The repertoire consists of roughly 500,000 distinct CDR3 sequences, with approximately 30% occurring once and the leading ten covering 2% to 2.5%. The receptor comes from a human donor who donated a stem cell graft to a child with aplastic anemia. The sample in question was PBMCs from the stem cell graft donor, obtained from the stem cell graft.

The CDR3 sequence is CASRTGPNTGELFF. In DNA form, the CDR3 reads TGTGCCAGCAGGACAGGGCCGAACACCGGGGAGCTGTTTTTT. The V gene is TRBV6-2 or TRBV6-3, the J gene TRBJ2-2; TRBD1 matches at 7 bases. The CDR3 runs 14 residues. The V gene end was trimmed by 6 bases and the J gene end by 0 bases; junction bases not matched to a gene: 1. In germline, CDR1 is MNHEY, CDR2 SVGEGT.